These 29 T cell receptor beta chains originate from one sample sequenced in a study of T cells after yellow fever vaccination. TCRdb itself ran the 5' RACE reads through MiXCR, one entry per CDR3 protein. Of about 580,000 distinct CDR3 sequences detected, about a sixth appear once; the ten largest clones hold approximately 15%. Sequences were derived from PBMCs, sampled 4 to 6 days after the first yellow fever vaccination. The source is a man aged 18 to 30 who received the YFV17D yellow fever vaccine.

This clonotype was picked up a small number of times. CDR3 loop: CASSLHSFSSYEQYF. The CDR3 DNA is TGTGCCAGCAGCTTACACAGCTTTAGCTCCTACGAGCAGTACTTC. This sequence joins TRBV7-8 and TRBJ2-7; no reliable D call. V was shortened by 2 bases and J by 0 bases, with 11 bases between the two germline ends. The CDR3 runs to 15 residues. From germline, CDR1 is SGHVS and CDR2 FQNEAQ.

This chain links TRBV6-1 with TRBJ2-2; D might be TRBD2 (7 bases). Germline CDR1 MNHNS, CDR2 SASEGT. Trimming cost V 4 bases and J 7 bases, with 19 bases left between them. The CDR3 is 16 amino acids. Here the CDR3 DNA reads TGTGCCAGCAGTGGCCAGTGGGGGGGGCATGGCGGGGAGCTGTTTTTT. Translated: CASSGQWGGHGGELFF.

This clonotype was picked up many times. As DNA, the CDR3 is TGCAGCGTTGAAGGAGCGCACGTGAACACTGAAGCTTTCTTT. Translation: CSVEGAHVNTEAFF. The J gene is TRBJ1-1, the V gene TRBV29-1; no firm D call. Per germline, CDR1 SQVTM and CDR2 ANQGSEA. The V gene lost 1 base and the J gene lost 0 bases, with 9 bases spanning the gap. There are 14 residues in the CDR3.

In its sample, this clonotype was seen a few times. The rearrangement links TRBV7-8 to TRBJ2-6; D gene ambiguous. The CDR3 extends over 16 amino acids. The germline CDR1 and CDR2 sequences are SGHVS and FQNEAQ. V dropped 1 base and J dropped 1 base, with 8 bases sitting between them. The CDR3 nucleotides are TGTGCCAGCAGCTTAGACACTGATTCTGGGGCCAACGTCCTGACTTTC. Its translation: CASSLDTDSGANVLTF.

The rearrangement uses TRBV14 and TRBJ2-2, with D perhaps matching TRBD2 (6 bases). The V and J ends lost 6 bases and 4 bases respectively, with 15 bases between them. Per germline, CDR1 SGHDN and CDR2 FVKESK. The CDR3 consists of 15 residues. CDR3 coding DNA: TGTGCCAGCAGGGGAGGTTCCTGGGGCACCGGGGAGCTGTTTTTT. This gives the protein CASRGGSWGTGELFF. The whole variable domain, filled in from reference TRBV14 and TRBJ2-2, reads EAGVTQFPSHSVIEKGQTVTLRCDPISGHDNLYWYRRVMGKEIKFLLHFVKESKQDESGMPNNRFLAERTGGTYSTLKVQPAELEDSGVYFCASRGGSWGTGELFFGEGSRLTVL.

This clonotype has a handful of counts. V usage is TRBV21-1 and J usage is TRBJ2-5; TRBD1, the table's D call, lacks a check against the DNA. TRBV21-1 is tagged as a pseudogene. The CDR3 is 16 residues long. This CDR3 reads CASSKVKDGTQETQYF. CDR3 bases: TGTGCCAGCAGCAAAGTGAAGGACGGGACCCAAGAGACCCAGTACTTC.

The J gene is TRBJ2-3, the V gene TRBV10-3; D may be TRBD1 or TRBD2 (5 bases each). CDR3 size: 14 residues. CDR1 is ENHRY, CDR2 SYGVKD, per germline. V was shortened by 4 bases and J by 3 bases, with 11 bases between the two germline ends. The CDR3 is CAISAGKGTDTQYF. The CDR3 nucleotides read TGTGCCATCAGTGCGGGGAAGGGGACAGATACGCAGTATTTT.

The genes are TRBV15 and TRBJ1-1; 8 bases match TRBD1. In germline, CDR1 is LNHNV, CDR2 YYDKDF (reference sequence). V trimming: 5 bases; J trimming: 5 bases; junction bases outside the gene matches: 7. There are 14 residues in the CDR3. In DNA form, the CDR3 reads TGTGCCACCAGCCCGGACAGGGCACGGACTGAAGCTTTCTTT. It is translated as CATSPDRARTEAFF.

In its sample, this clonotype was seen a few times. The CDR3 sequence: CSVRTGGDEQYF. CDR3 sequence (DNA): TGCAGCGTACGGACAGGGGGGGACGAGCAGTACTTC. The genes are TRBV29-1 and TRBJ2-7, with TRBD1 matching over 10 bases. The germline V gene has CDR1 SQVTM and CDR2 ANQGSEA. Germline trimming cut 6 bases from V and 5 bases from J; bases unmatched to any gene: 4. The CDR3 consists of 12 residues.

In this sample, this clonotype turned up a few times. This rearrangement joins TRBV7-9 to TRBJ2-1; 10 bases fit TRBD2. Looked up from germline, CDR1 is SEHNR and CDR2 is FQNEAQ (reference sequence). The junction had 7 bases not matched to a gene; V was cut back by 7 bases and J by 1 base. The CDR3 length is 16 residues. The CDR3 DNA sequence: TGTGCCAGCATCCCTAGCGGGAGAAGTTCCTACAATGAGCAGTTCTTC. Translating it yields CASIPSGRSSYNEQFF. The full variable domain, completed using reference TRBV7-9 and TRBJ2-1, is DTGVSQNPRHKITKRGQNVTFRCDPISEHNRLYWYRQTLGQGPEFLTYFQNEAQLEKSRLLSDRFSAERPKGSFSTLEIQRTEQGDSAMYLCASIPSGRSSYNEQFFGPGTRLTVL.

This clonotype was seen only a few times. The chain couples TRBV4-3 to TRBJ1-1, with no clear D. This CDR3 comprises 14 residues. V lost 1 base and J lost 1, with 7 bases in between. Germline V gene sequence: CDR1 LGHNA, CDR2 YSLEER. CDR3 nucleotide sequence: TGCGCCAGCAGCCAAGTACCAGAGAACACTGAAGCTTTCTTT. It yields the protein CASSQVPENTEAFF.

This clonotype came up a few times. J is TRBJ2-7 and V is TRBV6-2 or TRBV6-3; 7 bases agree with TRBD2. V was pared by 5 bases and J by 2 bases, with 12 bases of the junction left unmatched. The CDR3 totals 16 residues. In germline, CDR1 is MNHEY, CDR2 SVGEGT. In DNA, the CDR3 is TGTGCCAGCAGTCCCAGACCTCTGGCGGGGGCCTACGAGCAGTACGTC. Its translation: CASSPRPLAGAYEQYV.

The chain carries TRBV4-1 and TRBJ2-1; tentative D call: TRBD2 (5 bases). This CDR3 contains 14 residues. Trimming pared 0 bases from V and 5 bases from J, leaving 8 bases between. Germline assignment: CDR1 MGHRA and CDR2 YSYEKL. The chain's CDR3 is CASSQERVHNEQFF. In DNA form, the CDR3 reads TGCGCCAGCAGCCAAGAGAGGGTTCACAATGAGCAGTTCTTC.

This clonotype was counted a few times. The chain is built from TRBV4-2 and TRBJ1-1; D ambiguous. This CDR3 is 14 amino acids long. Germline CDR1 and CDR2: LGHNA and YNFKEQ. Trimming stripped 4 bases from V and 3 bases from J, with 12 bases between. Written as DNA, the CDR3 is TGTGCCAGCAGCCCCCATGGAGGAGACACTGAAGCTTTCTTT. This encodes CASSPHGGDTEAFF.

The V and J genes are TRBV2 and TRBJ2-7, with a tentative D call TRBD1 (6 bases). V was clipped by 8 bases and J by 3 bases, with 11 bases between them. The CDR3 is made up of 12 amino acids. CDR1 and CDR2 (germline): SNHLY, FYNNEI. DNA for the CDR3: TGTGCCAGCCCCAGGGGTGGCTACGAGCAGTACTTC. Translating gives CASPRGGYEQYF.

The sample holds many counts of this clonotype. The chain joins TRBV15 to TRBJ2-7; TRBD2 matches 7 bases. Per the germline V gene, CDR1 is LNHNV and CDR2 is YYDKDF (reference sequence). Losses at the gene ends were 4 bases for V and 4 bases for J; bases not matched to a gene: 19. This CDR3 is 18 amino acids long. The CDR3 sequence is CATSNALLHDQRGYEQYF. In nucleotides, the CDR3 is TGTGCCACCAGCAACGCCCTACTGCACGATCAGCGGGGTTACGAGCAGTACTTC.

This clonotype was recorded a few times. V is TRBV4-3 and J is TRBJ1-4; a possible D gene is TRBD1 (6 bases). CDR3 length: 18 amino acids. Germline assignment: CDR1 LGHNA and CDR2 YSLEER. Trimming stripped 0 bases from V and 4 bases from J, with 18 bases between. CDR3 DNA: TGCGCCAGCAGCCAAGATCTTGTCTCTTGGGGGCTTAATGAAAAACTGTTTTTT. Amino acid sequence: CASSQDLVSWGLNEKLFF.

This clonotype was seen more than once but under ten times. The chain links TRBV27 to TRBJ1-1; D may be TRBD1 (6 bases). The CDR3 runs to 16 residues. Deletions cut 2 bases from V and 1 base from J, with 14 bases between. Germline values: CDR1 MNHEY, CDR2 SMNVEV (reference sequence). The CDR3 region has the DNA TGTGCCAGCAGTTTACAGCAGGGGATTCAGAACACTGAAGCTTTCTTT. Translating gives CASSLQQGIQNTEAFF.

The V call is TRBV18, the J call TRBJ1-1; D is uncertain. Trimming left V 6 bases short and J 3 bases short, with 11 bases between. This CDR3 contains 13 residues. Germline V gene lookup returns CDR1 KGHSH and CDR2 LQKENI. The CDR3: CASSYLGDTEAFF. The CDR3 region has the DNA TGTGCCAGCTCGTACCTTGGGGACACTGAAGCTTTCTTT.

In this sample, this clonotype turned up a few times. The chain links TRBV15 to TRBJ2-5; D not certain. The CDR3 is 14 residues long. Trimming took off 0 bases at V and 5 bases at J, with 10 bases between the two ends. Germline CDR1 LNHNV, CDR2 YYDKDF (reference sequence). CDR3 DNA sequence: TGTGCCACCAGCAGAGAAGTAGGTGGGGAGACCCAGTACTTC. Protein sequence: CATSREVGGETQYF.

This clonotype turned up a few times. The chain couples TRBV6-6 to TRBJ2-1; weak D call: TRBD1 (5 bases). The V and J ends lost 6 bases and 4 bases respectively, with 10 bases between them. Germline lookup yields CDR1 MNHNY and CDR2 SVGAGI (reference sequence). The CDR3 totals 13 residues. The CDR3: CASRWKGYNEQFF. Here the CDR3 DNA reads TGTGCCAGCAGGTGGAAGGGGTACAATGAGCAGTTCTTC.

The chain's CDR3 is CASSPRAQGGTGELFF. CDR3 coding DNA: TGCGCCAGCAGCCCGCGGGCACAGGGGGGAACCGGGGAGCTGTTTTTT. The genes are TRBV4-1 and TRBJ2-2, with 8 bases lining up with TRBD1. Per germline, CDR1 MGHRA and CDR2 YSYEKL. J gave up 5 bases and V 4 bases, and 9 bases lay outside the gene matches. There are 16 residues in the CDR3.

This clonotype has at least ten counts. The chain carries TRBV5-4 and TRBJ2-2, with unresolved D. Trimming took off 2 bases at V and 0 bases at J, with 5 bases between the two ends. Per germline, CDR1 SGHNT and CDR2 YYREEE (reference sequence). The CDR3 is made up of 14 amino acids. The CDR3 is CASSLATNTGELFF. The CDR3 DNA sequence: TGTGCCAGCAGCTTAGCTACGAACACCGGGGAGCTGTTTTTT.

This clonotype has more than one count but fewer than ten. The chain uses TRBV3-1 and TRBJ2-2; D remains ambiguous. The CDR3 consists of 15 residues. Trimming left V 4 bases short and J 6 bases short, with 15 bases between. Germline CDR1 is LGHDT and CDR2 is YNNKEL (reference sequence). CDR3 in amino acids: CASSLPLAMAGELFF. The CDR3 nucleotides are TGTGCCAGCAGCCTACCCCTGGCGATGGCCGGGGAGCTGTTTTTT.

The chain recombines TRBV5-1 with TRBJ2-5; TRBD1 or TRBD2 may be the D gene (5 bases each). There are 16 residues in the CDR3. Trimming cost V 0 bases and J 7 bases, with 19 bases left between them. Germline V gene sequence: CDR1 SGHRS, CDR2 YFSETQ. The CDR3 here is CASSLVPGSREGTQYF. DNA of the CDR3: TGCGCCAGCAGCTTGGTTCCAGGGAGCCGTGAGGGGACCCAGTACTTC.

This clonotype was picked up a small number of times. V and J are TRBV5-4 and TRBJ1-6; D not resolved. Germline V gives CDR1 SGHNT, CDR2 YYREEE (reference sequence). The CDR3 has 13 residues. V was trimmed by 4 bases and J by 14 bases, leaving 16 bases between them. The CDR3 reads CASSRPEDGTLHF. CDR3 nucleotides: TGTGCCAGCAGCCGGCCCGAGGACGGCACCCTCCACTTT.

With regard to this clonotype: The final CDR3 position lacks the conserved phenylalanine or tryptophan, pointing to a likely read error. The DNA is omitted, as the CDR3 cannot be located on it reliably, and the CDR3 follows TCRdb's listing. The chain couples TRBV5-1 to TRBJ2-3; TRBD2 reflects the table's D call only, with no check against the DNA. Per the germline V gene, CDR1 is SGHRS and CDR2 is YFSETQ. The CDR3 length is 10 residues, termini included. This CDR3 is CASRRLRGPA.

The genes are TRBV28 and TRBJ1-1; 8 bases match TRBD1. Germline assignment: CDR1 MDHEN and CDR2 SYDVKM. CDR3 length: 16 amino acids. Trimming at V came to 2 bases and at J to 8 bases, leaving 13 bases not matched to a gene. The CDR3 is CASSLPQGADWIEAFF. The CDR3 coding sequence is TGTGCCAGCAGTTTACCTCAGGGGGCGGATTGGATAGAAGCTTTCTTT.

This clonotype was seen more than once but under ten times. The chain combines TRBV12-3 or TRBV12-4 with TRBJ2-2; D gene unclear. The CDR3 consists of 14 residues. Trimming removed 6 bases at V and 1 base at J, with 9 bases between. CDR3 DNA: TGTGCCAGCAGGCCTCGTCAGAACACCGGGGAGCTGTTTTTT. It encodes CASRPRQNTGELFF.